This T cell receptor (beta chain) was observed in a study of siplizumab effects on memory and regulatory T cells. Study-level findings and limits: Unstimulated naive T cells seemed to show more diversity than memory cells did, and they also seemed to be among the major contributors to the alloresponse. Suppressive function of proliferating Tregs from siplizumab cultures was not confirmed. With siplizumab, mappable alloreactive CD4+ clones averaged about 70% Treg-derived, versus more than 25% in controls.

As for this clone: Its antigen is not identified.

The CDR3 length is 16 residues. CDR1 and CDR2 from the germline V gene are SGHRS and YFSETQ. Trimming took 5 bases from V and 4 from J; bases not matched to a gene: 12. Profiled with immunoSEQ multiplex PCR; TCRdb holds only in-frame clones, not every one. This table holds 100,000 or so clones, 94% found once. This TCR derives from a human donor in good health. This chain connects TRBV5-1 to TRBJ1-2; 9 positions match TRBD1. The sequencing input was Tregs sorted from blood. CDR3 DNA sequence: TGCGCCAGCAGAGTAGGGCCGGGACAGGGTTTCTATGGCTACACCTTC. Translated: CASRVGPGQGFYGYTF.